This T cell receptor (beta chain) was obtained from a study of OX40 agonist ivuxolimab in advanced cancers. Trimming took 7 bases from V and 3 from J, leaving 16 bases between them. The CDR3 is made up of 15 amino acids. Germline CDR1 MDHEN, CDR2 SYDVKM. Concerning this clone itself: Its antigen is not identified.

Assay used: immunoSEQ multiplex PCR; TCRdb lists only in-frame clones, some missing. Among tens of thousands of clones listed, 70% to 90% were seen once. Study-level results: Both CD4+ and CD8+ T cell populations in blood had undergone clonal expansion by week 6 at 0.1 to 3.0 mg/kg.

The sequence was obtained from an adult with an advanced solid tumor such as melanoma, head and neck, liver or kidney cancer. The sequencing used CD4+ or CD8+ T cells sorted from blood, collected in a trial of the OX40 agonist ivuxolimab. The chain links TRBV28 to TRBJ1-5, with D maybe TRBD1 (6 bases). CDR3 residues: CASTPHRDTNQPQHF. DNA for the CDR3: TGTGCCAGCACCCCCCACCGGGACACCAATCAGCCCCAGCATTTT.